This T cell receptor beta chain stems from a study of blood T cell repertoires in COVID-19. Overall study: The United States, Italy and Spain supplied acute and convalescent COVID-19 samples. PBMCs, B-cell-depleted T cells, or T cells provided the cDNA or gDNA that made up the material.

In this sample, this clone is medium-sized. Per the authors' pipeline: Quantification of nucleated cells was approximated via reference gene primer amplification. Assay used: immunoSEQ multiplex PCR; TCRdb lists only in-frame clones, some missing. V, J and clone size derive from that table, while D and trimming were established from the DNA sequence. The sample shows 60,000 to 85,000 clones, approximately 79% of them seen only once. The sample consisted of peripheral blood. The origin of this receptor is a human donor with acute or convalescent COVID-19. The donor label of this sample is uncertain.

CDR3 sequence (DNA): TGTGCCAGCAGTGAAGCGCCGCAGGGGGCGGCGGGGCCCCAGCATTTT. This encodes CASSEAPQGAAGPQHF. The chain uses TRBV6-1 and TRBJ1-5; 8 nucleotides match TRBD1. CDR3 length: 16 residues. J gave up 9 bases and V 0 bases, and 10 bases lay outside the gene matches. The V gene's germline CDR1 is MNHNS and CDR2 SASEGT.